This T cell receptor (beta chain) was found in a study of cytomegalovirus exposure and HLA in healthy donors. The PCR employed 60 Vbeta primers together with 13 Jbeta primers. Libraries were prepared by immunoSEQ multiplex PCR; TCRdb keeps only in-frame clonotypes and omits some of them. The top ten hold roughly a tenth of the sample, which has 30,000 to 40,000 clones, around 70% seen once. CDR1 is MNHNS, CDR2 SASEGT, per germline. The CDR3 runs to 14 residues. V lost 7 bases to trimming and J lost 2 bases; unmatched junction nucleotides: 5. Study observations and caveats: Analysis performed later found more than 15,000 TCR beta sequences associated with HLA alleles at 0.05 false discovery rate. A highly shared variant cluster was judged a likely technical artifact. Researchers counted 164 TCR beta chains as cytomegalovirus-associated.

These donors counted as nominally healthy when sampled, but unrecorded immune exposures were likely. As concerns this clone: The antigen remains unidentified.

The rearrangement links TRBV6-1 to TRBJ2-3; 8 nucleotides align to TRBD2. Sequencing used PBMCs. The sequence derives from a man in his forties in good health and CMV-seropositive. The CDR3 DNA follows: TGTGCCAGCACGGGGGGGGCACACACAGATACGCAGTATTTT. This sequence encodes CASTGGAHTDTQYF.